In this sample, the clone carrying this T cell receptor beta chain turned up once. Its antigen is not known. The germline V gene has CDR1 SGDLS and CDR2 YYNGEE. The CDR3 length is 17 residues. Unmatched junction bases numbered 8, after V lost 0 bases and J lost 3 bases. The source of the sample is a study of T cells after posttransplantation cyclophosphamide. Busulfan-fludarabine conditioning, marrow transplant, and cyclophosphamide on days +3 and +4 were administered. Study-level findings and limits: Skin or GI-infiltrating T cells shared few TRB sequences with blood. Donor-recipient repertoire similarity was low at 1-2 months, rising over year one.

The protocol was immunoSEQ multiplex PCR, while the TCRdb copy is restricted to in-frame clones and leaves out a portion. The sample lists about 7,600 clones; roughly 82% were seen once. Sample: CD4+ T cells sorted from blood, taken 950 to 1,200 days after allogeneic stem cell transplant with posttransplant cyclophosphamide. This chain uses TRBV9 with TRBJ2-3; 9 nucleotides agree with TRBD2. The clonotype originates from a female patient in her 40s who received an allogeneic stem cell transplant from a related donor, was CMV-positive, and had no GVHD. The graft donor may have given rise to some T cells. CDR3 in DNA: TGTGCCAGCAGCGTAGATTTAAGCGGGGGGTTGACAGATACGCAGTATTTT. As protein: CASSVDLSGGLTDTQYF.